This T cell receptor beta chain was retrieved from a study of T cell responses to AZD1222 COVID-19 vaccine. Using immunoSEQ multiplex PCR, the repertoire was profiled, and TCRdb retains in-frame clones only, with some absent. The sample includes 95,000 to 130,000 clones, roughly 85% seen only once; the top ten take roughly 3.9%. Points on this clone: Its cognate antigen is unknown.

Trimming removed 0 bases at V and 2 bases at J, with 11 bases between. Germline CDR1 and CDR2: SGDLS and YYNGEE. The CDR3 totals 16 residues. Study results and caveats: Two AZD1222 doses significantly raised spike-specific TCR breadth and depth over controls. White British donors predominated, females outnumbered males, and clonal diversity was possibly underestimated. Variant regions that are unmutated are reportedly the target of nearly half of spike-specific TCRs.

The chain combines TRBV9 with TRBJ2-2; TRBD2 is a possible D gene (6 bases). The source is an adult in good health. The sample in question was peripheral blood, obtained on day 0 of MenACWY control vaccination. The CDR3 coding sequence is TGTGCCAGCAGCGTAGCCCAGGGACTTAACACCGGGGAGCTGTTTTTT. Translation: CASSVAQGLNTGELFF.